This T cell receptor beta chain is from a study of identical twins. Study-wide results and limits: Insertions were fewer in abundant cord blood beta clonotypes, whereas memory repertoires showed none of this pattern. Within twin pairs, the out-of-frame alpha sequences they shared showed excess low generation probability. With monozygotic twins, out-of-frame TCR alpha sharing exceeded what models estimated.

About this clonotype itself: What it recognizes is unknown.

The germline V gene encodes CDR1 SQVTM and CDR2 ANQGSEA. There are 16 residues in the CDR3. V was trimmed by 2 bases and J by 1 base, leaving 17 bases between them. Addition of a universal primer site occurred through template switching, and cDNA carried unique molecular identifiers. TCRdb analysed the 5' RACE reads with MiXCR anew, one entry per CDR3 protein. The sample lists hundreds of thousands of distinct CDR3 sequences, more than 9% occurring once. These same data were also listed under a study on yellow fever vaccine responses in identical twins.

This sequence originates from a woman aged 18-29 years in good health. The sample taken for sequencing was PBMCs. The rearrangement joins TRBV29-1 to TRBJ2-5; possibly TRBD2 for D (7 bases). CDR3 coding DNA: TGCAGCGTTGAACTCCTGGGGGGGGCAGGCCAAGAGACCCAGTACTTC. This gives the protein CSVELLGGAGQETQYF.